The clone carrying this T cell receptor (beta chain) was recorded a few times. Original processing methods: Amplification of reference gene primers was used by the study to estimate nucleated cell counts. Clones were sequenced by immunoSEQ multiplex PCR, and TCRdb holds only the in-frame ones, with some missing. The V and J calls and clone size were taken over from that table, and D and trimming were inferred from the DNA. The sample has 390,000 or so clones; around 87% are singletons. This sample was taken from a study of blood T cell repertoires in COVID-19. Study as a whole: The United States, Italy and Spain were the sources of the acute and convalescent COVID-19 samples. PBMCs, B-cell-depleted T cells, or T cells provided the cDNA or gDNA that made up the material.

Enrolment of Seattle patients took place during active infection, and they were followed longitudinally. The V segment lost 7 bases and the J segment 9 bases; nucleotides outside the gene matches: 4. CDR1 is DFQATT, CDR2 SNEGSKA, per germline (reference sequence). This CDR3 spans 11 amino acids. The chain carries TRBV20-1 and TRBJ2-1, with 9 bases fitting TRBD1. This TCR was recovered from a woman aged 25 to 39 with COVID-19, enrolled during active disease. Source material: peripheral blood. In DNA form, the CDR3 reads TGCAGTGAGGGACAGGGAGGTGAGCAGTTCTTC. It codes for CSEGQGGEQFF.